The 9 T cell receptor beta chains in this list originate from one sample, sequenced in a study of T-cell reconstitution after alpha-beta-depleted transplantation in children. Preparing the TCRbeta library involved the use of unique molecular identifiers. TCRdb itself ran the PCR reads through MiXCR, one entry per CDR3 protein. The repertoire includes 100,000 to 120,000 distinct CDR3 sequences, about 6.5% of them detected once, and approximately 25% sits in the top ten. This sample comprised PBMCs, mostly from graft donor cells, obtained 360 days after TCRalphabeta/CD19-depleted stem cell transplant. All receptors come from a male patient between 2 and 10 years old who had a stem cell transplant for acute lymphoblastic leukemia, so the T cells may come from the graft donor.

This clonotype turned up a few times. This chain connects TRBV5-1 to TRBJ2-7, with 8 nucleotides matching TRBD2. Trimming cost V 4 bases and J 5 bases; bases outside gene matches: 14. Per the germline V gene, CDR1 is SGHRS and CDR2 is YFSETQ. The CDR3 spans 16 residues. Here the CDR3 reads CASSLLLSGRMDEQYF. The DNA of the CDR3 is TGCGCCAGCAGCCTCCTCCTCAGCGGGAGAATGGACGAGCAGTACTTC.

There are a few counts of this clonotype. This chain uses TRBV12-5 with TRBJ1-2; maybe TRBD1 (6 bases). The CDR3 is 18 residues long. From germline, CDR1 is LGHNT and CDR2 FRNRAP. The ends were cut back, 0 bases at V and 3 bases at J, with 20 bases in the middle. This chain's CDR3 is CASGLVPPAGRGDYGYTF. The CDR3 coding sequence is TGTGCTAGTGGTTTGGTACCCCCGGCCGGCAGGGGAGACTATGGCTACACCTTC.

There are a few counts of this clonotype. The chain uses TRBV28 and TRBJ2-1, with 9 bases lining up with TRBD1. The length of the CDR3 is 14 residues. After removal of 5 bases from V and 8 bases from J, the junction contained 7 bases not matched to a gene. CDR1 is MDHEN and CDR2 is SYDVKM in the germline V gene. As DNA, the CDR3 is TGTGCCAGCAGTATCGGACAGGGGATCGATGAGCAGTTCTTC. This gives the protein CASSIGQGIDEQFF.

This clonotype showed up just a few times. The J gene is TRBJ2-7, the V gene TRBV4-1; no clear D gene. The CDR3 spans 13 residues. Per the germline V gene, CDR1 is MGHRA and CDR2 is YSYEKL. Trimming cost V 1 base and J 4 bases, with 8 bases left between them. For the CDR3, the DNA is TGCGCCAGCAGCCAAGTTCCGGATTACGAGCAGTACTTC. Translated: CASSQVPDYEQYF.

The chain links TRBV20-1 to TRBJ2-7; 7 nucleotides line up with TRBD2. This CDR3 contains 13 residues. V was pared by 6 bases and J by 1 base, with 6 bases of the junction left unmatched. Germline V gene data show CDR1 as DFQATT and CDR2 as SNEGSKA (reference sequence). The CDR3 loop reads CSALGLESYEQYF. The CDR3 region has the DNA TGCAGTGCCCTCGGACTAGAGTCCTACGAGCAGTACTTC.

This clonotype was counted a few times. CDR3 loop: CSAADDYYSNQPQHF. The CDR3, as DNA: TGCAGTGCGGCGGACGACTACTATAGCAATCAGCCCCAGCATTTT. This chain links TRBV20-1 with TRBJ1-5; D uncertain. Germline CDR1 reads DFQATT; CDR2 reads SNEGSKA (reference sequence). CDR3 length: 15 amino acids. Between the trimmed V and J ends, which lost 6 bases and 0 bases, there was a span of 15 bases.

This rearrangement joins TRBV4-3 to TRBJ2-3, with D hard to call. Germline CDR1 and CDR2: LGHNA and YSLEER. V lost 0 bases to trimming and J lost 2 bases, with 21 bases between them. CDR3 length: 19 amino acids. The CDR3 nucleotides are TGCGCCAGCAGCCAAGACTTCATGGCGCGGCGGACCCCCACAGATACGCAGTATTTT. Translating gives CASSQDFMARRTPTDTQYF.

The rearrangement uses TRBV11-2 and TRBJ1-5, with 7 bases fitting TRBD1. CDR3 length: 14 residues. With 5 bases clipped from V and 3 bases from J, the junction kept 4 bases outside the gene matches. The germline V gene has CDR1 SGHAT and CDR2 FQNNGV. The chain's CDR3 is CASSQGVLNQPQHF. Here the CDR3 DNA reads TGTGCCAGCAGCCAGGGGGTGCTCAATCAGCCCCAGCATTTT.

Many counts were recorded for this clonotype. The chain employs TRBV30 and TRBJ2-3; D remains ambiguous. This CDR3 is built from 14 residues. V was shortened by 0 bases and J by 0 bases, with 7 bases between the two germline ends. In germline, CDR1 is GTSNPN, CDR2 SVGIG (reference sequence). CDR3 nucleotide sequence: TGTGCCTGGAGTGTAGTCGGTAGCACAGATACGCAGTATTTT. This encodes CAWSVVGSTDTQYF.